Sequencing of this T cell receptor beta chain was carried out in a study of T-cell reconstitution after alpha-beta-depleted transplantation in children (dated by TCRdb to 2016 to 2017). About the investigation overall: Using TCR repertoire profiling, the study followed T-cell immune reconstitution in a quantitative way in children after TCRalphabeta/CD19-depleted allogeneic hematopoietic cell transplantation.

The V end gives up 6 bases and the J end 4 bases, leaving 4 bases in the junction not matched to a gene. The CDR3 measures 14 amino acids from cysteine to phenylalanine. CDR3 DNA only is kept here, 42 bases in frame from base 1. The germline V gene (reference sequence) yields MNHEY for CDR1 and SMNVEV for CDR2. What the research found in general, with its limitations: The frequencies of hyperexpanded clones fell over the following months, and after one year, T-cell counts and TCRbeta diversity were mostly attributed to newly produced T cells. In some patients, high TCRbeta diversity at day 60 was attributed to recipient T cells and intrathymic progenitors that had survived conditioning. About two months after transplant, the apparently early recovery of alphabetaT-cell counts reportedly depended on just several hundred clones that had expanded rapidly and came from non-depleted graft cells.

Libraries came from PCR. Sequencing instrument: Illumina HiSeq 2500. To normalize quantification of the TCRbeta repertoire, the TCR libraries were built with molecular barcoding that relied on unique molecular identifiers. TCRdb itself trimmed the public reads at Q25 with fastp, ran MiXCR and retained productive beta chains. Under each unique CDR3 protein, matching rows form one entry showing the most common genes and DNA. This sample is represented by 750,000 to 950,000 distinct CDR3 sequences; around 15% of them were singletons. The ten largest clones add up to around 5.3% of the sample. Taken with the paper, the label for treatment or condition translates to: allogeneic hematopoietic cell transplantation with graft depleted of TCRalphabeta T cells and CD19 B cells. The transplant recipients were children given TCRalphabeta/CD19-depleted allogeneic hematopoietic cell grafts. This clonotype was found many times. Its antigen remains undetermined. No clone much larger than this one lies a single base away; base qualities are absent.

Sequenced material: PBMCs, mostly from graft donor cells, taken 360 days after TCRalphabeta/CD19-depleted stem cell transplant. The source is a male patient under 18 who had a stem cell transplant for acute lymphoblastic leukemia, so the T cells may come from the graft donor. This chain is built from TRBV27 and TRBJ2-1, with 9 bases aligning to TRBD2. The DNA reads TGTGCCAGCAGCCAAAGCGGGGGGTACAATGAGCAGTTCTTC. It is translated as CASSQSGGYNEQFF.